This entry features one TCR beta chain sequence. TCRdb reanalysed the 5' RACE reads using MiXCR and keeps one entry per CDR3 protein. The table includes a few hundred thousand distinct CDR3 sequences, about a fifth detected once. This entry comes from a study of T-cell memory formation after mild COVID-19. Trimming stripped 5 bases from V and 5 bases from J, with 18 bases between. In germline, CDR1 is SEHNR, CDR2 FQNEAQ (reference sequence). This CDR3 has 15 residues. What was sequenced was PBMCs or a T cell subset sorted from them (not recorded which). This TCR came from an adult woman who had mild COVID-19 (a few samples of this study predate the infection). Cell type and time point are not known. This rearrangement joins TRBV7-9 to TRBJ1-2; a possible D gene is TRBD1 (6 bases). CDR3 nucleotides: TGTGCCAGCAGCCCATCCGGACAGCATTTGTATGGCTACACCTTC. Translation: CASSPSGQHLYGYTF. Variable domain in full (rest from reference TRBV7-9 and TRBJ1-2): DTGVSQNPRHKITKRGQNVTFRCDPISEHNRLYWYRQTLGQGPEFLTYFQNEAQLEKSRLLSDRFSAERPKGSFSTLEIQRTEQGDSAMYLCASSPSGQHLYGYTFGSGTRLTVV.